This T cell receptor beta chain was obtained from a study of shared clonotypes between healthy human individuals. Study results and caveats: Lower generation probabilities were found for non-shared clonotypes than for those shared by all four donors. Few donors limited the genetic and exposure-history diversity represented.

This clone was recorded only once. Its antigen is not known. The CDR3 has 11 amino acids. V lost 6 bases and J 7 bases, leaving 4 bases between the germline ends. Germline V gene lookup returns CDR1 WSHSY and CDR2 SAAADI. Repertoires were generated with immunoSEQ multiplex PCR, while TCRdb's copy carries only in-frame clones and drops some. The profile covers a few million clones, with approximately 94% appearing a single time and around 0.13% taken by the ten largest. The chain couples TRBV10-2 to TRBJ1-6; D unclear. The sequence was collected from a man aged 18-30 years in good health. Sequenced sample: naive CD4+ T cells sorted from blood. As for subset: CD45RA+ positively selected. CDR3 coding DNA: TGCGCCAGCAGGGGGAATTCACCCCTCCACTTT. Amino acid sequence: CASRGNSPLHF.